The T cell receptor (beta chain) under discussion was sequenced for a study of blood T cell repertoires in COVID-19. Study-level information: The study drew acute and convalescent COVID-19 samples from the United States, Italy and Spain. T cells, B-cell-depleted T cells, or PBMCs supplied cDNA or gDNA.

Methods used by the authors: Amplification from reference gene primers served as the basis for estimated nucleated cell counts. Here immunoSEQ multiplex PCR was the method, and the copy in TCRdb shows in-frame clones only, minus some. The V and J calls and clone size come from that table; D and trimming were worked out from the DNA. The sample lists some 72,000 clones, roughly 90% occurring once. Trimming removed 2 bases at V and 5 bases at J, with 13 bases between. The CDR3 loop spans 15 amino acids. Looked up from germline, CDR1 is MNHEY and CDR2 is SVGEGT. The source material was peripheral blood. This sequence was found in a man in his forties or fifties with active COVID-19. This chain joins TRBV6-2 or TRBV6-3 and TRBJ2-1; D might be TRBD1 (6 bases). The CDR3 nucleotides read TGTGCCAGCAGTTACGGTTTCAGGGGTCACAATGAGCAGTTCTTC. Translation: CASSYGFRGHNEQFF.